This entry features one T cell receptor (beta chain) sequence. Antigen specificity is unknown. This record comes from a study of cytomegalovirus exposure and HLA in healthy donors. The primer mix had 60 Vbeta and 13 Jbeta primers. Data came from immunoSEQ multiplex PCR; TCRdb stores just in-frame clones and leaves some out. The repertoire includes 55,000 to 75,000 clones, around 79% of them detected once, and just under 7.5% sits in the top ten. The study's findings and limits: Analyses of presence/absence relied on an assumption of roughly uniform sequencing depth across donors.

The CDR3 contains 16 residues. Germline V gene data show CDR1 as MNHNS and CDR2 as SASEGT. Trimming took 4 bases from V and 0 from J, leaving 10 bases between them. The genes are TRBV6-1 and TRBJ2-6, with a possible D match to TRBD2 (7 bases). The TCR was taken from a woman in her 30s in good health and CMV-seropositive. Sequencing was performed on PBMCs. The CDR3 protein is CASSVGGGSGANVLTF. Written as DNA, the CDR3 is TGTGCCAGCAGTGTGGGAGGGGGCTCTGGGGCCAACGTCCTGACTTTC.